These 3 T cell receptor beta chains were sequenced from one sample in a study of cytomegalovirus exposure and HLA in healthy donors. Sequenced by immunoSEQ multiplex PCR; TCRdb stores in-frame clones only, minus some. This table has about 200,000 clones, roughly 83% appearing once. Sequenced material: PBMCs. These receptors all come from a woman between 18 and 30 years old in good health and CMV-seronegative.

The chain uses TRBV7-6 and TRBJ1-1, with 7 bases fitting TRBD1. The CDR3 has 14 amino acids. Germline V gene sequence: CDR1 SGHVS, CDR2 FNYEAQ. V lost 1 base and J lost 2; bases outside the gene matches: 1. Written as DNA, the CDR3 is TGTGCCAGCAGCTTAGGGACAGGAAACACTGAAGCTTTCTTT. Protein: CASSLGTGNTEAFF. The full variable domain, its missing parts supplied by reference TRBV7-6 and TRBJ1-1, is GAGVSQSPRYKVTKRGQDVALRCDPISGHVSLYWYRQALGQGPEFLTYFNYEAQQDKSGLPNDRFSAERPEGSISTLTIQRTEQRDSAMYRCASSLGTGNTEAFFGQGTRLTVV.

This sequence joins TRBV19 and TRBJ2-3; 7 bases line up with TRBD2. Germline CDR1 is LNHDA and CDR2 is SQIVND (reference sequence). With 11 bases clipped from V and 4 bases from J, the junction kept 12 bases outside the gene matches. This CDR3 is 14 amino acids long. The CDR3 is CASKDSRGADTQYF. DNA of the CDR3: TGTGCCTCGAAGGACTCCCGGGGGGCAGATACGCAGTATTTT.

This clone was seen a handful of times. The chain recombines TRBV7-9 with TRBJ1-2; TRBD1 matches 8 bases. J lost 5 bases, V lost 0 bases, and 5 bases had no gene match. The CDR3 extends over 15 amino acids. Per germline, CDR1 SEHNR and CDR2 FQNEAQ (reference sequence). The CDR3 nucleotides read TGTGCCAGCAGCTTAGCATGGACAGGGTATTATGGCTACACCTTC. Translated, it gives CASSLAWTGYYGYTF.